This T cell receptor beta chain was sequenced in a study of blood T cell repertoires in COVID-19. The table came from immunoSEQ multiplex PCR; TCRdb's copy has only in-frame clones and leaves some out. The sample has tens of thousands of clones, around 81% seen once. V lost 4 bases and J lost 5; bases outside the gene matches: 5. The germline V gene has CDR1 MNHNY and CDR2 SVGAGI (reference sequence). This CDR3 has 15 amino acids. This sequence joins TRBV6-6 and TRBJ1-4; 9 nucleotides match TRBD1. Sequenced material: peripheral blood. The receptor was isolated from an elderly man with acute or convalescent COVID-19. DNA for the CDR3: TGTGCCAGCAGTTCGCCCGGGACAGGGAATGAAAAACTGTTTTTT. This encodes CASSSPGTGNEKLFF.